This T cell receptor (beta chain) was profiled in a study of CD8 T cells in ankylosing spondylitis. Regarding the study as a whole: Made up of under ten highly homologous variants, a TCR beta motif appeared characteristic of ankylosing spondylitis blood. Clones linked with disease were CD8+ and fairly uncommon in the peripheral blood.

With respect to this clonotype: Its antigen is undetermined.

From the 5' RACE reads, TCRdb called clonotypes with MiXCR, one entry per CDR3 protein. In the table there are 670,000 or so distinct CDR3 sequences, about 20% of which are singletons. The V end was cut by 1 base, the J end by 4 bases, with 10 bases between. The germline V gene has CDR1 MNHEY and CDR2 SMNVEV (reference sequence). The CDR3 runs 14 residues. This clonotype originated in a male donor with ankylosing spondylitis. The chain links TRBV27 to TRBJ1-1; tentative D call: TRBD1 (5 bases). The sample taken for sequencing was blood, either unsorted or a sorted T cell fraction (not recorded which). The CDR3 nucleotides read TGTGCCAGCAGTTTATATGGGGGAGGCACTGAAGCTTTCTTT. Translating gives CASSLYGGGTEAFF.